This TCR beta chain comes out of a study of blood T cell repertoires in COVID-19. Looking at the study overall: Researchers got acute and convalescent COVID-19 samples from the United States, Italy and Spain. The analysed material was cDNA or gDNA that came from T cells, B-cell-depleted T cells, or PBMCs.

Under the authors' procedure: Estimated nucleated cell counts came from reference gene primer amplification. The data were produced by immunoSEQ multiplex PCR, yet TCRdb's version contains in-frame clones alone and is incomplete. The V and J calls and the clone size are those of that table, but D and trimming were determined from the DNA. This table holds 200,000 to 250,000 clones, approximately 86% found once. Germline V CDR1 and CDR2: MDHEN, SYDVKM. The V end lost 3 bases, the J end lost 4 bases, and 10 bases lay between the germline ends. The CDR3 has 15 amino acids. The TCR comes from a man aged 55 to 70 with acute or convalescent COVID-19. The rearrangement uses TRBV28 and TRBJ2-6; no clear D. The sample taken for sequencing was peripheral blood. CDR3 sequence reads: CASSFLLSGANVLTF. The CDR3 bases are TGTGCCAGCAGTTTCTTACTCTCCGGGGCCAACGTCCTGACTTTC.